The clone carrying this T cell receptor (beta chain) was observed a handful of times. The entry originates in a study of human T cells and chemical hapten exposure. Regarding time point: pre-sensitization, week 0. Treatment denoted: therapeutic diphenylcyclopropenone sensitization with weekly scalp DPC. J gave up 3 bases and V 0 bases, and 4 bases lay outside the gene matches. Germline CDR1 and CDR2: SGDLS and YYNGEE. The length of the CDR3 is 16 residues. TCRdb processed the RACE reads anew with MiXCR; each CDR3 protein has one entry. The data hold 270,000 or so distinct CDR3 sequences, with around 7.3% observed a single time.

Sequences were derived from whole blood, sampled in connection with sensitization to the hapten diphenylcyclopropenone (DPC). The genes are TRBV9 and TRBJ2-3, with TRBD2 identical over 10 bases. This clonotype was sampled from a man aged 18 to 29 with alopecia areata. Some clones in this sample may be carry-over from other donors' samples. This CDR3 reads CASSVDLAGVTDTQYF. In DNA, the CDR3 is TGTGCCAGCAGCGTAGACCTAGCGGGGGTTACAGATACGCAGTATTTT.